The 16 T cell receptor beta chains listed next were all sequenced from one sample in a study of T-cell memory formation after mild COVID-19. TCRdb itself ran the 5' RACE reads through MiXCR, one entry per CDR3 protein. The sample has a few hundred thousand distinct CDR3 sequences, around 15% seen once. The sequencing input was PBMCs or a T cell subset sorted from them (not recorded which). These TCRs come from a man in his late teens or twenties who had mild COVID-19 (a few samples of this study predate the infection). Cell type and time point are not known.

The chain combines TRBV29-1 with TRBJ2-2; TRBD1 is a possible D gene (8 bases). The CDR3 extends over 15 amino acids. The germline V gene has CDR1 SQVTM and CDR2 ANQGSEA. V lost 3 bases to trimming and J lost 5 bases, with 16 bases between them. The chain's CDR3 is CSVDPEQGGTGELFF. The DNA of the CDR3 is TGCAGCGTTGACCCCGAACAGGGGGGGACCGGGGAGCTGTTTTTT.

A word on this clonotype: This clone may be a read error of a much larger clone one base away. The V call is TRBV23-1, the J call TRBJ1-6; 7 nucleotides line up with TRBD1. TRBV23-1 is filed as an ORF, its function uncertain. The CDR3 totals 16 residues. CDR3 DNA sequence: TGCTCCAGCAGTCAGGCGGGACAGCAGGTTAATTCACCCCTCCACTTT. Translated, it gives CSSSQAGQQVNSPLHF.

The chain combines TRBV5-5 with TRBJ2-3; 8 nucleotides line up with TRBD1. The CDR3 loop spans 17 amino acids. V gave up 2 bases and J gave up 0 bases; unmatched junction bases: 8. Germline assignment: CDR1 SGHKS and CDR2 YYEKEE (reference sequence). The DNA for the CDR3 is TGTGCCAGCAGCTTATGGACAGGGCTAATGAGCACAGATACGCAGTATTTT. As protein: CASSLWTGLMSTDTQYF.

The chain couples TRBV12-3 or TRBV12-4 to TRBJ2-5; TRBD2 agrees at 11 bases. The CDR3 spans 17 residues. V lost 3 bases to trimming and J lost 4 bases; unmatched junction nucleotides: 10. CDR3 sequence: CASSFVAGGFDGETQYF. CDR3 nucleotide sequence: TGTGCCAGCAGTTTTGTAGCGGGGGGGTTCGACGGAGAGACCCAGTACTTC.

J is TRBJ2-2 and V is TRBV4-2; D is unclear. Germline CDR1 LGHNA, CDR2 YNFKEQ. This CDR3 spans 17 amino acids. V shed 0 bases and J shed 0 bases, with 11 bases lying between them. CDR3 region: CASSQDRADANTGELFF. In DNA, the CDR3 is TGTGCCAGCAGCCAAGATCGGGCGGATGCGAACACCGGGGAGCTGTTTTTT.

This rearrangement joins TRBV6-2 or TRBV6-3 to TRBJ1-2; no reliable D call. From germline, CDR1 is MNHEY and CDR2 SVGEGT. This CDR3 contains 12 residues. V gave up 8 bases and J gave up 0 bases, with 7 bases separating them. CDR3 amino acids: CASGQANYGYTF. The CDR3, as DNA: TGTGCCAGCGGGCAGGCTAACTATGGCTACACCTTC.

For this clonotype: Relative to the germline gene, one junction end is altered; a read error may explain this. The gene calls are TRBV4-3 and TRBJ2-2, with D perhaps being TRBD1 or TRBD2 (6 bases each). The CDR3 runs 18 residues. CDR1 and CDR2 from the germline V gene are LGHNA and YSLEER. CDR3 in DNA: TGCGCCAGCAGCCAAGATCACCGGGGGCTACAAAACACCTGGGAGCTGTTTTTT. This sequence encodes CASSQDHRGLQNTWELFF.

This clonotype was detected only a few times. The chain recombines TRBV5-5 with TRBJ2-1; weak D call: TRBD2 (6 bases). Germline loops: CDR1 SGHKS, CDR2 YYEKEE (reference sequence). There are 14 residues in the CDR3. The V and J ends lost 3 bases and 8 bases respectively, with 15 bases between them. The CDR3 DNA reads as TGTGCCAGCAGCTCCCCACCGTCGGGGGATGAGCAGTTCTTC. As protein: CASSSPPSGDEQFF.

This clonotype was counted many times. V usage is TRBV12-3 or TRBV12-4 and J usage is TRBJ1-2, with a weak D call TRBD1 (5 bases). The CDR3 totals 13 residues. V was shortened by 5 bases and J by 4 bases, with 11 bases between the two germline ends. The CDR3 DNA reads as TGTGCCAGCAGTCGCGACAGACTCTATGGCTACACCTTC. Translation gives CASSRDRLYGYTF.

V is TRBV7-2 and J is TRBJ2-4, with D uncertain. Germline values: CDR1 SGHTA, CDR2 FQGNSA. The V gene lost 1 base and the J gene lost 6 bases, with 4 bases spanning the gap. This CDR3 is built from 12 residues. CDR3 protein: CASSLVTNIQYF. DNA for the CDR3: TGTGCCAGCAGCTTAGTCACAAACATTCAGTACTTC. The full variable domain, rest sourced from reference TRBV7-2 and TRBJ2-4, is GAGVSQSPSNKVTEKGKDVELRCDPISGHTALYWYRQSLGQGLEFLIYFQGNSAPDKSGLPSDRFSAERTGGSVSTLTIQRTQQEDSAVYLCASSLVTNIQYFGAGTRLSVL.

The gene calls are TRBV7-9 and TRBJ1-1; D possibly corresponds to TRBD1 (5 bases). V shed 4 bases and J shed 3 bases, with 9 bases lying between them. In germline, CDR1 is SEHNR, CDR2 FQNEAQ (reference sequence). The CDR3 spans 13 residues. The CDR3 coding sequence is TGTGCCAGCAGCTGGGGGACGGACACTGAAGCTTTCTTT. It codes for CASSWGTDTEAFF.

In this sample, this clonotype turned up a few times. The chain carries TRBV6-5 and TRBJ1-2; 7 bases map to TRBD1. Trimming at V came to 6 bases and at J to 3 bases, leaving 7 bases not matched to a gene. The CDR3 is 14 residues long. Per the germline V gene, CDR1 is MNHEY and CDR2 is SVGAGI. The CDR3 DNA follows: TGTGCCAGCAGCCTGGACAGGTCCCACTATGGCTACACCTTC. Protein: CASSLDRSHYGYTF.

The chain combines TRBV7-2 with TRBJ2-7, with 9 positions matching TRBD1. The germline CDR1 and CDR2 sequences are SGHTA and FQGNSA. The CDR3 extends over 14 amino acids. Trimming took 5 bases from V and 4 from J; bases not matched to a gene: 6. CDR3 residues: CASSLDRGYYEQYF. CDR3 sequence (DNA): TGTGCCAGCAGCCTAGACAGGGGGTATTACGAGCAGTACTTC. The full variable domain, completed using reference TRBV7-2 and TRBJ2-7, is GAGVSQSPSNKVTEKGKDVELRCDPISGHTALYWYRQSLGQGLEFLIYFQGNSAPDKSGLPSDRFSAERTGGSVSTLTIQRTQQEDSAVYLCASSLDRGYYEQYFGPGTRLTVT.

This clonotype was observed at least ten times. This chain joins TRBV4-3 and TRBJ2-1; 7 bases are shared with TRBD1. With 4 bases clipped from V and 4 bases from J, the junction kept 7 bases outside the gene matches. CDR1 is LGHNA, CDR2 YSLEER, per germline. The CDR3 has 15 amino acids. CDR3 sequence (DNA): TGCGCCAGCAGCCCAGGGACAGCAGCGTACAATGAGCAGTTCTTC. Translated: CASSPGTAAYNEQFF.

This clonotype was observed a handful of times. The chain recombines TRBV10-3 with TRBJ2-3, with 8 bases that match TRBD1. The V segment lost 6 bases and the J segment 9 bases; nucleotides outside the gene matches: 8. This CDR3 has 13 residues. Germline CDR1 ENHRY, CDR2 SYGVKD. The CDR3 spells CAISRSDRDTQYF. Written as DNA, the CDR3 is TGTGCCATCAGCCGTTCGGACAGGGACACGCAGTATTTT.

The gene calls are TRBV7-9 and TRBJ1-4; unclear D gene. This CDR3 comprises 19 residues. The germline V gene encodes CDR1 SEHNR and CDR2 FQNEAQ (reference sequence). The ends were cut back, 1 base at V and 6 bases at J, with 24 bases in the middle. The CDR3 spells CASSLGNRGQMANYEKLFF. The CDR3 coding sequence is TGTGCCAGCAGCTTAGGTAACAGAGGGCAGATGGCCAACTATGAAAAACTGTTTTTT. Looking up the rest from reference TRBV7-9 and TRBJ1-4 gives the full variable domain: DTGVSQNPRHKITKRGQNVTFRCDPISEHNRLYWYRQTLGQGPEFLTYFQNEAQLEKSRLLSDRFSAERPKGSFSTLEIQRTEQGDSAMYLCASSLGNRGQMANYEKLFFGSGTQLSVL.